These T cell receptor beta chains were read from a single sample in a study of PD-L1 blockade in urothelial cancer. Profiling relied on immunoSEQ multiplex PCR, and the TCRdb table lists in-frame clones only, not all of them. The sample has tens of thousands of clones, about four fifths seen once. The sequenced sample was PBMCs, obtained around atezolizumab (anti-PD-L1) treatment. These receptors were obtained from an older man with urothelial cancer. The CDR3 runs from the conserved cysteine through the conserved F or W. D genes are given only for firm matches. Some rows mark clone size as missing; the rest say once, few, many or name a class of expanded clone.

j_call v_call d_call clone_size cdr3_nt cdr3_aa
TRBJ1-2 TRBV2 . few TGTGCCAGCAGTGTGGGAGGGGATCATGGCTACACCTTC CASSVGGDHGYTF
TRBJ1-5 TRBV6-5 . . TGTGCCAGCAGCGGACAGCACAATCAGCCCCAGCATTTT CASSGQHNQPQHF
TRBJ2-3 TRBV5-1 . . TGCGCCAGCAGCTTGGCGTGGGACTCTACGCAGTATTTT CASSLAWDSTQYF
TRBJ2-1 TRBV5-6 . . TGTGCCAGCAGCTTCGGTGGTGAGCAGTTCTTC CASSFGGEQFF
TRBJ2-7 TRBV2 TRBD2 . TGTGCCAGCAGCGAACCCGGGACTAGCGGCTACGAGCAGTACTTC CASSEPGTSGYEQYF
TRBJ1-3 TRBV5-6 . . TGTGCCAGCAGCTTGGACTTCTCTGGAAACACCATATATTTT CASSLDFSGNTIYF
TRBJ1-1 TRBV6-5 . . TGTGCCAGCAGTTACTCTATGGGCCAATTGAACACTGAAGCTTTCTTT CASSYSMGQLNTEAFF
TRBJ2-7 TRBV11-3 . . TGTGCCAGCAGCCCACGCAGGGCTAGCGAGTCCTACGAGCAGTACTTC CASSPRRASESYEQYF
TRBJ2-2 TRBV7-2 TRBD2 . TGTGCCAGCAGCCAAGCGGGAGGTGGGACCGGGGAGCTGTTTTTT CASSQAGGGTGELFF
TRBJ1-5 TRBV6-1 . . TGTGCCAGCAGTGAAAGGGGTCTGCCCCAGCATTTT CASSERGLPQHF
TRBJ2-7 TRBV25-1 . . TGTGCCAGCAGCCCTCTTGGAGGGGTCGGGTCCTACGAGCAGTACTTC CASSPLGGVGSYEQYF
TRBJ2-7 TRBV5-1 . few TGCGCCAGCAGCCCTGAGGAGGGGGCTTCTCCTTACGAGCAGTACTTC CASSPEEGASPYEQYF
TRBJ1-1 TRBV23-1 TRBD1 once TGCGCCAGCACCCTAAGGTCAGGGGGCTCGGGCACTGAAGCTTTCTTT CASTLRSGGSGTEAFF
TRBJ1-2 TRBV7-9 TRBD1 . TGTGCCAGCAGCACCCGACAGGGAATCTATGGCTACACCTTC CASSTRQGIYGYTF
TRBJ2-1 TRBV11-3 TRBD2 . TGTGCCAGCAGCTTAGGGCGGGGCGGGAGGGCGGACAATGAGCAGTTCTTC CASSLGRGGRADNEQFF
TRBJ1-1 TRBV4-1 TRBD1 . TGCGCCAGCAGCCAAGCAGACAGGGGCATGAACACTGAAGCTTTCTTT CASSQADRGMNTEAFF
TRBJ2-3 TRBV5-1 TRBD2 . TGCGCCAGCAGCTCACTAGCGGGACCGGCAGATACGCAGTATTTT CASSSLAGPADTQYF
TRBJ2-3 TRBV28 . few TGTGCCAGCAGGCCTACTTTGGAGGCAGATACGCAGTATTTT CASRPTLEADTQYF
TRBJ2-7 TRBV7-9 . . TGTGCCAGCAGCTTACCAGGGTCCTACGAGCAGTACTTC CASSLPGSYEQYF
TRBJ1-2 TRBV11-2 TRBD1 . TGTGCCAGCAGCTTATTGAGGGGGCGCGGCTATGGCTACACCTTC CASSLLRGRGYGYTF
TRBJ2-1 TRBV7-6 TRBD2 . TGTGCCAGCAGCCCCTTCGCGGGGGGTCGGAGCTCCTACAATGAGCAGTTCTTC CASSPFAGGRSSYNEQFF
TRBJ2-1 TRBV5-1 TRBD2 . TGCGCCAGCAGCTTGGCTAGCGGGGGGCCTTCCTACAATGAGCAGTTCTTC CASSLASGGPSYNEQFF
TRBJ1-1 TRBV7-8 TRBD1 once TGTGCCAGCAGCTCTTCGACAGGGACCGAAGCTTTCTTT CASSSSTGTEAFF
TRBJ2-7 TRBV6-1 TRBD1 once TGTGCCAGCAGCCCCCTTCCGGGACAGGGGTACGAGCAGTACTTC CASSPLPGQGYEQYF
TRBJ2-7 TRBV27 . . TGTGCCAGCAGTTGGGCAGGAGGTGAGCAGTACTTC CASSWAGGEQYF
TRBJ1-2 TRBV15 . . TGTGCCACCAGCAGAGTAGGATTCGAGGTCTATGGCTACACCTTC CATSRVGFEVYGYTF
TRBJ1-2 TRBV5-1 . . TGCGCCAGCAGCTTAGGTTCAGTGAGGAACTATGGCTACACCTTC CASSLGSVRNYGYTF
TRBJ2-1 TRBV11-2 TRBD2 . TGTGCCAGCAGCTCGGACCTAGCGGGAGGCAACAATGAGCAGTTCTTC CASSSDLAGGNNEQFF
TRBJ1-5 TRBV19 . . TGTGCCAGTAGCCCCCCATGGGACATCAATCAGCCCCAGCATTTT CASSPPWDINQPQHF
TRBJ1-1 TRBV7-9 TRBD1 . TGTGCCAGCAGGACCGGACAGGGGAACACTGAAGCTTTCTTT CASRTGQGNTEAFF
TRBJ2-1 TRBV5-6 . . TGTGCCAGCAGCAAGGAAAGCGGGCCGCCACGCTACAATGAGCAGTTCTTC CASSKESGPPRYNEQFF